This T cell receptor (beta chain) is drawn from a study of cytotoxic CD8 clonotypes in ibrutinib-treated CLL. Trimming took 2 bases from V and 4 from J; bases not matched to a gene: 4. Germline V gives CDR1 LNHNV, CDR2 YYDKDF (reference sequence). The CDR3 spans 15 residues. For this clone: Its target is unknown.

Sequencing used immunoSEQ multiplex PCR; TCRdb keeps in-frame clones, though not all of them. The table records around 310,000 clones, around four fifths of them present only once. Study results and limitations: Among the clonotypes, public ones were uncommon and contracted or held stable on treatment.

The sequencing here drew on PBMCs, taken before ibrutinib treatment. The rearrangement links TRBV15 to TRBJ1-4; the match to TRBD1 covers 7 bases. This sequence originates from a human donor with chronic lymphocytic leukemia. CDR3: CATSRTGQINEKLFF. CDR3 coding DNA: TGTGCCACCAGCAGAACGGGACAGATTAATGAAAAACTGTTTTTT. The variable domain in full, with the rest retrieved from reference TRBV15 and TRBJ1-4, is DAMVIQNPRYQVTQFGKPVTLSCSQTLNHNVMYWYQQKSSQAPKLLFHYYDKDFNNEADTPDNFQSRRPNTSFCFLDIRSPGLGDTAMYLCATSRTGQINEKLFFGSGTQLSVL.